This T cell receptor beta chain was retrieved from a study of shared clonotypes between healthy human individuals. Study observations and caveats: In several donors, around 5.5% of naive CD4 clonotypes appeared in common. Clonotypes shared by all four donors outscored non-shared clonotypes in generation probability.

This CDR3 comprises 14 residues. To note about this clone: As yet, its antigen is unknown.

The authors divided CD4+ cells into CD45RA+ naive and CD45RA-negative memory subsets. Sequencing was at deep level. Data came from immunoSEQ multiplex PCR; TCRdb stores just in-frame clones and leaves some out. The sample lists some 2,100,000 clones, more than 90% occurring once. The chain uses TRBV21-1 and TRBJ2-7. TRBV21-1 is shown as a pseudogene. This clonotype was sampled from a man aged 18 to 29 in good health. The sequencing input was naive CD4+ T cells sorted from blood. Sample subset: CD45RA+ positively selected. The CDR3 loop reads CASSKVWPYYEQYF. CDR3 DNA: TGTGCCAGCAGCAAAGTGTGGCCCTACTACGAGCAGTACTTC.